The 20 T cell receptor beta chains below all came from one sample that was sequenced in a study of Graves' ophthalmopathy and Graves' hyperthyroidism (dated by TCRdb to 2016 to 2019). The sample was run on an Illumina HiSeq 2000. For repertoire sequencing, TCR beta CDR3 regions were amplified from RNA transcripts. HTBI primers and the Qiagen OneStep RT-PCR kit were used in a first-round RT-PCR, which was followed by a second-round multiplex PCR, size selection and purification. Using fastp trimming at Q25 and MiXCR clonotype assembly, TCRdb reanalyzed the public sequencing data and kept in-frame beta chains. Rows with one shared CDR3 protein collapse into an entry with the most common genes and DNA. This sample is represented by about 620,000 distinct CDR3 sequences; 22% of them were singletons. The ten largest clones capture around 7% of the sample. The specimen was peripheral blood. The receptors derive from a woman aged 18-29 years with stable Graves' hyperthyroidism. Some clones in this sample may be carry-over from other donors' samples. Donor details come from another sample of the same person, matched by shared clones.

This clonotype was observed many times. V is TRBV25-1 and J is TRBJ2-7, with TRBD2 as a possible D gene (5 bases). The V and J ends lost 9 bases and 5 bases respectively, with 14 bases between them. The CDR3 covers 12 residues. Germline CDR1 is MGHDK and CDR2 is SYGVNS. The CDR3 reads CASSRGMDEQYF. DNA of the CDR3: TGTGCCAGTTCCCGAGGGATGGACGAGCAGTACTTC.

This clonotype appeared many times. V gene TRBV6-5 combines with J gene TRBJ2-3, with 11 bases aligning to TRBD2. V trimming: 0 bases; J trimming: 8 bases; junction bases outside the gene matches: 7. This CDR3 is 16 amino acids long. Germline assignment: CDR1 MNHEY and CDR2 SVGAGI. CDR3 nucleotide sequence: TGTGCCAGCAGTTACTCCGGACTAGCGGGTGTTGGTACGCAGTATTTT. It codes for CASSYSGLAGVGTQYF.

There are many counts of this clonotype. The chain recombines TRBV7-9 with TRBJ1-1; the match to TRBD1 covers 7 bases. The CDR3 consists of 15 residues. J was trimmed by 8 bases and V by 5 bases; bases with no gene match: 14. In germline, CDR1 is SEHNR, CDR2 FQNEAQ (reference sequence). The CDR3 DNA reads TGTGCCAGCAGCCTCCCCACTAGAACAGGGGACGAAGCTTTCTTT. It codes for CASSLPTRTGDEAFF.

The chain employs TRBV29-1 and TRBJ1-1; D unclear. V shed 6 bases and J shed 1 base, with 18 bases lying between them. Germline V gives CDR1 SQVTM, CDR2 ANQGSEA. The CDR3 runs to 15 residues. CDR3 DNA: TGCAGCGTCGTTGGGGTGGGATATGAGAACACTGAAGCTTTCTTT. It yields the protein CSVVGVGYENTEAFF.

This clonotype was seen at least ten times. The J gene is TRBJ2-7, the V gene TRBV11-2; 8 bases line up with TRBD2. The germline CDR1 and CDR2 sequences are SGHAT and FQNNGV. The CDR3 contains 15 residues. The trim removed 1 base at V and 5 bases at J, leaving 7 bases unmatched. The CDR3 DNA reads TGTGCCAGCAGCTTAGTTGGGACTAGAGTGCACGAGCAGTACTTC. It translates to CASSLVGTRVHEQYF.

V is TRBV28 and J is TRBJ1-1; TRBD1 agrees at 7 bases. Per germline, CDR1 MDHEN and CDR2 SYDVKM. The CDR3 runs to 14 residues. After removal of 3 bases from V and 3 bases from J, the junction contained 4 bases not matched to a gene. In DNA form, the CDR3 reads TGTGCCAGCAGTTTCAGGGGGTGGCACACTGAAGCTTTCTTT. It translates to CASSFRGWHTEAFF.

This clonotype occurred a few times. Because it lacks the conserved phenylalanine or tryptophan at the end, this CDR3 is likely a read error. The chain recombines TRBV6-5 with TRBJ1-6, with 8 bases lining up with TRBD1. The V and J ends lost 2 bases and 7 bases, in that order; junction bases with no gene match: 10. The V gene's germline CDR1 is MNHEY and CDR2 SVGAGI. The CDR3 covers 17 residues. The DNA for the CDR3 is TGTGCCAGCAGTTACCAACCTGGCGGACAGGGAAATTCACCCCTCCACCTT. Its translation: CASSYQPGGQGNSPLHL.

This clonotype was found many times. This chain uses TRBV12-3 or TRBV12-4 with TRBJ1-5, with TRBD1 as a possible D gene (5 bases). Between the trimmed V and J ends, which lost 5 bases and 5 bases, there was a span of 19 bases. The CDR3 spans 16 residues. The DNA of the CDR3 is TGTGCCAGCAGTGTACCTACAGGACGGGGCTATCAGCCCCAGCATTTT. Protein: CASSVPTGRGYQPQHF.

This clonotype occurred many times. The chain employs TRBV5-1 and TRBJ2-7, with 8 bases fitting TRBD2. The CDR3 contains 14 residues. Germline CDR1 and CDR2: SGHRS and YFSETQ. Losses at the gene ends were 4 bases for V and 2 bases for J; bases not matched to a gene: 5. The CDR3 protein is CASSETGGAYEQYF. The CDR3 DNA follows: TGCGCCAGCAGCGAAACCGGGGGGGCCTACGAGCAGTACTTC.

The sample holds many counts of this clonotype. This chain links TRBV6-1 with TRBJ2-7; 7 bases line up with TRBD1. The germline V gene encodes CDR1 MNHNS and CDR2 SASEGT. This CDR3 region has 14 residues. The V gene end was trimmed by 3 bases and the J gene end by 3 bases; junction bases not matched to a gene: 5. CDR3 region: CASSDGTASYEQYF. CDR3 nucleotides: TGTGCCAGCAGTGACGGGACAGCAAGCTACGAGCAGTACTTC.

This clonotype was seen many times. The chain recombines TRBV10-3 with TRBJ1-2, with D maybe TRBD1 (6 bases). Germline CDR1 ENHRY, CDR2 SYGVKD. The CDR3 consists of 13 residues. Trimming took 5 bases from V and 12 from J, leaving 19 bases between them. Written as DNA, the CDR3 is TGTGCCATCAGTCCAGTACCACAGGGTGGGAACACCTTC. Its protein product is CAISPVPQGGNTF.

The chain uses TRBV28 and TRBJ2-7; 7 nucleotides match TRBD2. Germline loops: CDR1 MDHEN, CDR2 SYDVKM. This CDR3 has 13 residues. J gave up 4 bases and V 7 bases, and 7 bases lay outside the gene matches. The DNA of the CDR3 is TGTGCCAGCACCGCGGGAGTAGAGTACGAGCAGTACTTC. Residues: CASTAGVEYEQYF.

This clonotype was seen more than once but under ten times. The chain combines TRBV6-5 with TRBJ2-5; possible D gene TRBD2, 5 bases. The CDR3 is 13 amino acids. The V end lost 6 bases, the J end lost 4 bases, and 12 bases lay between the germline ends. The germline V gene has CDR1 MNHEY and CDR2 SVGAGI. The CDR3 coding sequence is TGTGCCAGCAGGGCGGGCCTGTTAGAGACCCAGTACTTC. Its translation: CASRAGLLETQYF.

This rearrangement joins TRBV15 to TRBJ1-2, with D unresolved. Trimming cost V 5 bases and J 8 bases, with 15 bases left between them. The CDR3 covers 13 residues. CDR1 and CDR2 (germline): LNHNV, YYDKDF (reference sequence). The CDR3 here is CATSGGGSWGYTF. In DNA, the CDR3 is TGTGCCACCAGCGGTGGAGGGTCTTGGGGCTACACCTTC.

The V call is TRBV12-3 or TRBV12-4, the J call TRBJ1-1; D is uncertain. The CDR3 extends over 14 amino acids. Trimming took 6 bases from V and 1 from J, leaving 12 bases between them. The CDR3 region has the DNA TGTGCCAGCAGCCTCAGACGGAGGAACACTGAAGCTTTCTTT. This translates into CASSLRRRNTEAFF.

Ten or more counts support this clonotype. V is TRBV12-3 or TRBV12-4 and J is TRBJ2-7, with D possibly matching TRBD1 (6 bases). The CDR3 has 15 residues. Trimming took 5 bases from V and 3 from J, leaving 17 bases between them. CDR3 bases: TGTGCCAGCAGTCTCTCCGGAACAGGGTTCTACGAGCAGTACTTC. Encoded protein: CASSLSGTGFYEQYF.

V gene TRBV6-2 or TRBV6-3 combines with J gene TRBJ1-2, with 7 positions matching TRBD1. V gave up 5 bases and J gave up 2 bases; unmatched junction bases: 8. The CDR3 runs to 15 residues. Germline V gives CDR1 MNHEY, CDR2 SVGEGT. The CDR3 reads CASSLAWDRNYGYTF. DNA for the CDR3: TGTGCCAGCAGTCTTGCTTGGGACAGAAACTATGGCTACACCTTC.

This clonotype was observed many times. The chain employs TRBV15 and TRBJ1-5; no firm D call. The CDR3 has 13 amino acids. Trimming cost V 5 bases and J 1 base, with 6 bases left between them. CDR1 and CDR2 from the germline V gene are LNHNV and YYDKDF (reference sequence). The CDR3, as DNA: TGTGCCACCAGCCTTTCGAGCAATCAGCCCCAGCATTTT. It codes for CATSLSSNQPQHF. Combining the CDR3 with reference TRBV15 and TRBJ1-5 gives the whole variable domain DAMVIQNPRYQVTQFGKPVTLSCSQTLNHNVMYWYQQKSSQAPKLLFHYYDKDFNNEADTPDNFQSRRPNTSFCFLDIRSPGLGDTAMYLCATSLSSNQPQHFGDGTRLSIL.

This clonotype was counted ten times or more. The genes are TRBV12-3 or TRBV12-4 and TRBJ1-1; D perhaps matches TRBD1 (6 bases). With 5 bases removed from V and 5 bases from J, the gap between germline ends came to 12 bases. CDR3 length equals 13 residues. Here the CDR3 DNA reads TGTGCCAGCAGTCTTTGGACAGAAACTGAAGCTTTCTTT. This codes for CASSLWTETEAFF.

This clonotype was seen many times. Here the CDR3 DNA reads TGTGCCAGCAGCCAAGATAGGGCTAGCGGGAGGGAAAACATTCAGTACTTC. As protein: CASSQDRASGRENIQYF. The chain has TRBV14 and TRBJ2-4; 12 bases line up with TRBD2. CDR1 is SGHDN, CDR2 FVKESK, per germline. The CDR3 loop spans 17 amino acids. The J segment lost 5 bases and the V segment lost 0 bases, leaving 5 bases of the junction unmatched.